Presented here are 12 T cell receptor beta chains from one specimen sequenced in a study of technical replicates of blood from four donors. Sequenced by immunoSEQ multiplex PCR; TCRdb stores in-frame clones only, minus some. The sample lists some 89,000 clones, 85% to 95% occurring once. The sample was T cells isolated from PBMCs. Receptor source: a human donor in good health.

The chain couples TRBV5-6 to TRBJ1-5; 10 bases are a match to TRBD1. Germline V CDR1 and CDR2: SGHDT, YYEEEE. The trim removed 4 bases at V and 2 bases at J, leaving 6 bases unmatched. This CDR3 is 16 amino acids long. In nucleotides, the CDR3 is TGTGCCAGCAGCCATGGGACAGGGGACGGCAATCAGCCCCAGCATTTT. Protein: CASSHGTGDGNQPQHF.

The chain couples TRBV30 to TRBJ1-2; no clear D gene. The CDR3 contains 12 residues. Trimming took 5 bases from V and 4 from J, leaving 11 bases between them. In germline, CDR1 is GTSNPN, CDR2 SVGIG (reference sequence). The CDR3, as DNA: TGTGCCTGGCACTCCTTTTCCTATGGCTACACCTTC. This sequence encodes CAWHSFSYGYTF.

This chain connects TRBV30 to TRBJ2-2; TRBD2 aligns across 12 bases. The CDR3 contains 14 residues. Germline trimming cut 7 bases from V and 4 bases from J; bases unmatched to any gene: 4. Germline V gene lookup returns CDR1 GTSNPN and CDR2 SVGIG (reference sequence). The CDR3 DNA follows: TGTGCCTTATCACTAGCGGGGGGCACCGGGGAGCTGTTTTTT. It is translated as CALSLAGGTGELFF.

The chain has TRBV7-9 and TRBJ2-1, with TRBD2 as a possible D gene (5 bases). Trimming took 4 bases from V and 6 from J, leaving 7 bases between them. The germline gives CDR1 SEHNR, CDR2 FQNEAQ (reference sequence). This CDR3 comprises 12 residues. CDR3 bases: TGTGCCAGCAGCTCGGGGAGCAATGAGCAGTTCTTC. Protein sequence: CASSSGSNEQFF.

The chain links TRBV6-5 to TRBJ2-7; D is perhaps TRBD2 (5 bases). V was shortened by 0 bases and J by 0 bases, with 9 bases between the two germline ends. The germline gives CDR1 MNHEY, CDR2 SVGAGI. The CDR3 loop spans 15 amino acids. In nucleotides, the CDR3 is TGTGCCAGCAGTTACTCGTTTGGAGGCTCCTACGAGCAGTACTTC. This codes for CASSYSFGGSYEQYF.

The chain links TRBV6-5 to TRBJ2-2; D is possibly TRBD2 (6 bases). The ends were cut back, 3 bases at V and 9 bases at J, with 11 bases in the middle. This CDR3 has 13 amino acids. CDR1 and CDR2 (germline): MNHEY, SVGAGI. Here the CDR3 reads CASSYSGSWELFF. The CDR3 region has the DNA TGTGCCAGCAGTTATAGCGGCTCCTGGGAGCTGTTTTTT.

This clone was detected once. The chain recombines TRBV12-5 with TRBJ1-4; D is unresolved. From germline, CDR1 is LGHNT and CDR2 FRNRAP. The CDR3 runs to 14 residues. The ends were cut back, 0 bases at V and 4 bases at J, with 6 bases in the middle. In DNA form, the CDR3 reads TGTGCTAGTGGTTTGGTACGGAGTAATGAAAAACTGTTTTTT. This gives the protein CASGLVRSNEKLFF.

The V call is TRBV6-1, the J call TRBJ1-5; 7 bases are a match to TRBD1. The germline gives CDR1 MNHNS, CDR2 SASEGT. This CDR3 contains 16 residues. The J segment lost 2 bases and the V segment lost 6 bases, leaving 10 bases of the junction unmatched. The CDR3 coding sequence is TGTGCCAGCAGCGAATTTGCCGGGACAGGCAATCAGCCCCAGCATTTT. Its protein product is CASSEFAGTGNQPQHF.

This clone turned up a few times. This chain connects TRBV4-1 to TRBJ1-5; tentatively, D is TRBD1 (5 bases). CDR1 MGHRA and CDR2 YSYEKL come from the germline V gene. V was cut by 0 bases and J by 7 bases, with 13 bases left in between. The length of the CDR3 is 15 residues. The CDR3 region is CASSQEGGVGQPQHF. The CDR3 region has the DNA TGCGCCAGCAGCCAAGAAGGAGGGGTCGGACAGCCCCAGCATTTT.

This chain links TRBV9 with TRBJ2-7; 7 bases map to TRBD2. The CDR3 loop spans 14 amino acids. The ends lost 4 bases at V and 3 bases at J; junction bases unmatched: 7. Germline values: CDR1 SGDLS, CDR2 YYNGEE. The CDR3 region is CASSTPSGHYEQYF. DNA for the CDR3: TGTGCCAGCAGCACCCCTAGCGGCCACTACGAGCAGTACTTC.

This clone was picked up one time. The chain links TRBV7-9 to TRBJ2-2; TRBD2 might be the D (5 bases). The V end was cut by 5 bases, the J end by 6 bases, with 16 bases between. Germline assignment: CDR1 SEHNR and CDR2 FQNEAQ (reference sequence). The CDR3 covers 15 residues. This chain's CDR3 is CASSSGRRWAGELFF. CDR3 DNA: TGTGCCAGCAGCAGCGGACGGAGGTGGGCCGGGGAGCTGTTTTTT.

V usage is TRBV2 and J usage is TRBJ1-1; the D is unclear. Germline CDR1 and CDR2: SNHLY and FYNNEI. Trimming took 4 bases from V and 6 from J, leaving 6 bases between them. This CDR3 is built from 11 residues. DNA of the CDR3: TGTGCCAGCAGTGTGCGGCCTGAAGCTTTCTTT. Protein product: CASSVRPEAFF.